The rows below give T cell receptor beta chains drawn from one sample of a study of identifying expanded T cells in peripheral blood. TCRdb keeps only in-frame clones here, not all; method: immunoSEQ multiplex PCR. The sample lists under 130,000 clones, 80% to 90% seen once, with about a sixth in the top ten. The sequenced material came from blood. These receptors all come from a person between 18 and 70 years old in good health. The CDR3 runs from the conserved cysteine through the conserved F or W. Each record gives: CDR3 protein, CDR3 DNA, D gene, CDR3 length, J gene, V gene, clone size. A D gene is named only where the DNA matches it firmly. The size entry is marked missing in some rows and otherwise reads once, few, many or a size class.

CASSEALPGLMNTEAFF | TGTGCCAGCAGTGAAGCGCTGCCGGGTTTGATGAACACTGAAGCTTTCTTT | . | 17 | TRBJ1-1 | TRBV2 | once
CASSLSGTVEKLFF | TGTGCCAGCAGCCTTTCCGGGACAGTAGAAAAACTGTTTTTT | TRBD1 | 14 | TRBJ1-4 | TRBV4-2 | .
CASSPRSNTEAFF | TGTGCCAGCAGCCCCAGGTCTAACACTGAAGCTTTCTTT | . | 13 | TRBJ1-1 | TRBV2 | once
CASSPGARDYGYTF | TGTGCCAGCTCACCGGGGGCACGGGACTATGGCTACACCTTC | . | 14 | TRBJ1-2 | TRBV18 | once
CASRTGLARSETQYF | TGTGCCAGCAGAACGGGACTAGCGAGAAGCGAGACCCAGTACTTC | TRBD2 | 15 | TRBJ2-5 | TRBV6-5 | .
CASSLRGGIGHTEAFF | TGTGCCAGCAGCCTAAGGGGGGGAATAGGGCACACTGAAGCTTTCTTT | . | 16 | TRBJ1-1 | TRBV7-9 | few
CSVVEGEQYF | TGCAGCGTTGTAGAAGGGGAGCAGTACTTC | . | 10 | TRBJ2-7 | TRBV29-1 | .
CASRLQGGNNSPLHF | TGTGCCAGCAGGCTACAGGGGGGCAATAATTCACCCCTCCACTTT | TRBD1 | 15 | TRBJ1-6 | TRBV6-5 | .
CASRYLMGEQYF | TGTGCCAGCAGATACCTAATGGGGGAGCAGTACTTC | . | 12 | TRBJ2-7 | TRBV28 | .
CASSPFQGADTEAFF | TGTGCCAGCAGCCCGTTCCAGGGGGCCGACACTGAAGCTTTCTTT | TRBD1 | 15 | TRBJ1-1 | TRBV11-3 | .
CASSQDRLDSYNEQFF | TGTGCCAGCAGCCAAGATCGTCTAGACTCCTACAATGAGCAGTTCTTC | . | 16 | TRBJ2-1 | TRBV4-2 | once
CASSLRETGELFF | TGTGCCAGCAGCTTAAGGGAGACCGGGGAGCTGTTTTTT | . | 13 | TRBJ2-2 | TRBV7-8 | .
CASSGDQPPPPYEQYF | TGCGCCAGCAGTGGGGACCAGCCACCCCCCCCCTACGAGCAGTACTTC | . | 16 | TRBJ2-7 | TRBV10-2 | .
CASSLGQGGGNQPQHF | TGTGCCAGCAGCTTGGGGCAGGGCGGGGGCAATCAGCCCCAGCATTTT | . | 16 | TRBJ1-5 | TRBV5-5 | .
CASLGSSGNTIYF | TGTGCCAGCCTGGGGAGCTCTGGAAACACCATATATTTT | . | 13 | TRBJ1-3 | TRBV12-1 | .
CASSLQGGSSGGYTF | TGTGCCAGCAGTTTACAAGGTGGAAGTTCTGGTGGCTACACCTTC | . | 15 | TRBJ1-2 | TRBV6-5 | .
CASSHGQGTGELFF | TGTGCCAGCAGCCACGGACAGGGGACCGGGGAGCTGTTTTTT | TRBD1 | 14 | TRBJ2-2 | TRBV7-2 | .
CAWTEDTYGYTF | TGTGCCTGGACGGAGGACACGTATGGCTACACCTTC | . | 12 | TRBJ1-2 | TRBV30 | .
CASSPSDGDGYTF | TGTGCCAGCAGCCCGTCCGACGGGGATGGCTACACCTTC | . | 13 | TRBJ1-2 | TRBV7-3 | .
CASSSSSVGVHGYTF | TGTGCCAGCAGCTCTTCATCGGTAGGGGTCCATGGCTACACCTTC | . | 15 | TRBJ1-2 | TRBV5-4 | .
CASSDAESQDRYNEQFF | TGTGCCAGCAGTGACGCTGAAAGTCAGGACCGTTACAATGAGCAGTTCTTC | . | 17 | TRBJ2-1 | TRBV6-4 | .
CASPLVGGGDTEAFF | TGTGCCAGCCCCTTGGTGGGGGGGGGTGACACTGAAGCTTTCTTT | . | 15 | TRBJ1-1 | TRBV2 | .
CASSFSQGGYTF | TGTGCCAGCAGCTTTTCACAGGGTGGCTACACCTTC | . | 12 | TRBJ1-2 | TRBV7-2 | few
CASSYSGRGNTIYF | TGTGCCAGCAGTTACTCGGGGAGAGGAAACACCATATATTTT | . | 14 | TRBJ1-3 | TRBV6-5 | .
CASSTTGTGKGSPLHF | TGTGCCAGTAGCACCACCGGGACAGGGAAAGGTTCACCCCTCCACTTT | TRBD1 | 16 | TRBJ1-6 | TRBV19 | .
CASRELGLAGHLETQYF | TGTGCCAGCAGGGAACTGGGGCTAGCGGGGCACCTCGAGACCCAGTACTTC | TRBD2 | 17 | TRBJ2-5 | TRBV2 | .
CASSLPGMGGEKLFF | TGTGCCAGCAGCTTACCAGGAATGGGTGGTGAAAAACTGTTTTTT | . | 15 | TRBJ1-4 | TRBV5-6 | .
CASHDGEKLFF | TGTGCCAGCCACGATGGTGAAAAACTGTTTTTT | . | 11 | TRBJ1-4 | TRBV7-9 | .
CASTHQGFLDTEAFF | TGCGCCAGCACCCATCAGGGGTTTCTGGACACTGAAGCTTTCTTT | . | 15 | TRBJ1-1 | TRBV5-1 | .
CSTLGGSHSGTSGAYEQYF | TGCAGCACCCTTGGGGGGTCCCACTCCGGGACTAGCGGCGCCTACGAGCAGTACTTC | TRBD2 | 19 | TRBJ2-7 | TRBV29-1 | .
CASSPDRSNQPQHF | TGTGCCAGCTCTCCTGACAGAAGCAATCAGCCCCAGCATTTT | . | 14 | TRBJ1-5 | TRBV18 | .
CASSRKVWGGETQYF | TGTGCCAGCAGCCGCAAGGTTTGGGGGGGGGAGACCCAGTACTTC | TRBD2 | 15 | TRBJ2-5 | TRBV11-1 | .
CASSQGVNSPLHF | TGCGCCAGCAGCCAAGGAGTGAATTCACCCCTCCACTTT | . | 13 | TRBJ1-6 | TRBV4-3 | .
CAGSLETSGTLYEQYF | TGTGCCGGCAGCTTAGAGACATCCGGGACCCTCTACGAGCAGTACTTC | . | 16 | TRBJ2-7 | TRBV11-2 | .
CASSLGASGARTYEQYF | TGTGCCAGCAGCTTAGGGGCTAGCGGGGCCCGGACCTACGAGCAGTACTTC | TRBD2 | 17 | TRBJ2-7 | TRBV7-2 | .
CASSRASGGAYEQFF | TGTGCCAGCAGTCGGGCTAGCGGGGGGGCATATGAGCAGTTCTTC | TRBD2 | 15 | TRBJ2-1 | TRBV7-2 | .
CASSLVTVETQYF | TGTGCCAGCAGCTTGGTTACAGTGGAGACCCAGTACTTC | . | 13 | TRBJ2-5 | TRBV5-5 | few
CATQGYEQYF | TGTGCCACCCAGGGGTACGAGCAGTACTTC | . | 10 | TRBJ2-7 | TRBV19 | .
CASSLGGNNEKLFF | TGCGCCAGCAGCTTGGGGGGAAACAATGAAAAACTGTTTTTT | . | 14 | TRBJ1-4 | TRBV5-1 | .
CASSLVSGGPAGTQYF | TGTGCCAGCAGCTTGGTCAGCGGGGGGCCCGCGGGCACCCAGTACTTC | TRBD2 | 16 | TRBJ2-5 | TRBV5-5 | .
CASSFPWTGGANYEQYF | TGTGCCAGCAGCTTTCCTTGGACAGGGGGCGCGAATTACGAGCAGTACTTC | TRBD1 | 17 | TRBJ2-7 | TRBV7-9 | once